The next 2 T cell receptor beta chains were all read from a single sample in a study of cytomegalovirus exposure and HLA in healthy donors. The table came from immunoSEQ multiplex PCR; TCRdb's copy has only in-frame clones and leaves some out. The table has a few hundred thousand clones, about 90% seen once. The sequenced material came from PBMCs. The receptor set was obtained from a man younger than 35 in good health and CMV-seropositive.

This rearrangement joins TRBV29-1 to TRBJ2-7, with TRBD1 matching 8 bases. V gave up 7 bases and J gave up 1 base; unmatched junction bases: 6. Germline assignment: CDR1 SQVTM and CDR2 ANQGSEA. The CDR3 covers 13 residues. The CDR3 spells CSARDRLSYEQYF. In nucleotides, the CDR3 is TGCAGCGCAAGGGACAGGTTATCCTACGAGCAGTACTTC.

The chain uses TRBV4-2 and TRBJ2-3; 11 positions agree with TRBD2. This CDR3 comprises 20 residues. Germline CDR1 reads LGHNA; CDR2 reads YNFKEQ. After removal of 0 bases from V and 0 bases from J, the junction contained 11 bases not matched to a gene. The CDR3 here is CASSQELSLAGGSSTDTQYF. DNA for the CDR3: TGTGCCAGCAGCCAAGAACTGAGTCTAGCGGGAGGCTCTAGCACAGATACGCAGTATTTT.